The clone carrying this TCR beta chain has more than one count but fewer than ten. Its specificity is unknown. This sample was taken from a study of T cells in Graves' hyperthyroidism and ophthalmopathy. Using RNA transcripts as the source, TCR beta CDR3 regions were amplified. RT-PCR in the first round (using the HTBI primer set) targeted the TCR CDR3. One entry per CDR3 protein, called by TCRdb with MiXCR from the multiplex PCR reads. The profile shows roughly 500,000 distinct CDR3 sequences, 40% to 50% of them singletons. From germline, CDR1 is KGHDR and CDR2 SFDVKD. The V gene lost 11 bases and the J gene lost 0 bases, with 25 bases spanning the gap. The CDR3 is made up of 18 amino acids. Study observations and caveats: A 13 V-J model separated ophthalmopathy from stable hyperthyroidism. Model output signaled ophthalmopathy a median about seven months ahead of onset. Also found in blood were most expanded thyroid clonotypes above 0.001.

Diagnoses were made from clinical symptoms, serum measures (thyroxine and TRAb), thyroid ultrasound and orbital computed tomography. The receptor's source is an adult woman with Graves' disease, either hyperthyroidism or ophthalmopathy (not recorded which). Sequencing used peripheral blood or thyroid tissue (not recorded which). The chain uses TRBV24-1 and TRBJ1-5; weak D call: TRBD1 (5 bases). The CDR3 DNA reads TGTGCCAGCAGCTTCCCTCGACGGCAGGGCGGTAGCAATCAGCCCCAGCATTTT. As protein: CASSFPRRQGGSNQPQHF.